Shown below are 29 T cell receptor beta chains from a single sample sequenced in a study of cytomegalovirus exposure and HLA in healthy donors. Primers: 60 Vbeta forward and 13 Jbeta reverse. Libraries were prepared by immunoSEQ multiplex PCR; TCRdb keeps only in-frame clonotypes and omits some of them. The top ten hold about 4.3% of the sample, which has roughly 160,000 clones, around 80% seen once. Specimen: PBMCs. The receptor set was obtained from a man aged 25 to 40 in good health and CMV-seronegative.

This clone was seen a single time. The V and J genes are TRBV4-1 and TRBJ2-1; a weak D match, TRBD2 (6 bases). From germline, CDR1 is MGHRA and CDR2 YSYEKL. V was clipped by 1 base and J by 0 bases, with 16 bases between them. CDR3 length equals 18 residues. The CDR3 nucleotides read TGCGCCAGCAGCCAAGCATGGGGGACTTCAAGCTCCTACAATGAGCAGTTCTTC. It translates to CASSQAWGTSSSYNEQFF.

The chain couples TRBV29-1 to TRBJ1-1, with TRBD1 identical over 9 bases. This CDR3 has 12 residues. V was clipped by 5 bases and J by 11 bases; unmatched bases: 9. CDR1 is SQVTM and CDR2 is ANQGSEA in the germline V gene. The CDR3 nucleotides are TGCAGCGTTATAAAAACCGGGACAGGGGCTTTCTTT. This translates into CSVIKTGTGAFF.

V usage is TRBV7-2 and J usage is TRBJ1-2; 10 bases map to TRBD1. From germline, CDR1 is SGHTA and CDR2 FQGNSA. The ends lost 0 bases at V and 9 bases at J; junction bases unmatched: 4. The CDR3 is made up of 14 amino acids. The CDR3 loop is CASSLAGQGFSYTF. Written as DNA, the CDR3 is TGTGCCAGCAGCTTAGCGGGACAGGGGTTCAGCTACACCTTC. Combining the CDR3 with reference TRBV7-2 and TRBJ1-2 gives the whole variable domain GAGVSQSPSNKVTEKGKDVELRCDPISGHTALYWYRQSLGQGLEFLIYFQGNSAPDKSGLPSDRFSAERTGGSVSTLTIQRTQQEDSAVYLCASSLAGQGFSYTFGSGTRLTVV.

This rearrangement joins TRBV4-2 to TRBJ2-5, with a possible D match to TRBD1 (6 bases). Deletions cut 8 bases from V and 2 bases from J, with 15 bases between. The CDR3 consists of 14 residues. CDR1 is LGHNA and CDR2 is YNFKEQ in the germline V gene. CDR3 region: CASSPPGQQETQYF. The CDR3 DNA sequence: TGTGCCAGCTCCCCCCCCGGACAGCAAGAGACCCAGTACTTC.

This clone was counted a few times. The rearrangement joins TRBV13 to TRBJ1-1, with D maybe TRBD1 (5 bases). The CDR3 consists of 18 residues. Deletions cut 4 bases from V and 3 bases from J, with 24 bases between. CDR1 and CDR2 from the germline V gene are PRHDT and FYEKMQ (reference sequence). For the CDR3, the DNA is TGTGCCAGCAGCTCCCCGACAGCCGATGGGGTAGTAGACACTGAAGCTTTCTTT. Protein product: CASSSPTADGVVDTEAFF.

The V gene is TRBV19, the J gene TRBJ1-2; D is perhaps TRBD1 (6 bases). From germline, CDR1 is LNHDA and CDR2 SQIVND (reference sequence). V lost 7 bases, J lost 1 base, and 13 bases lay in between. The CDR3 loop spans 14 amino acids. The CDR3 sequence is CASTPTGLNYGYTF. CDR3 in DNA: TGTGCCAGTACTCCCACAGGGCTTAACTATGGCTACACCTTC. Combining the CDR3 with reference TRBV19 and TRBJ1-2 gives the whole variable domain DGGITQSPKYLFRKEGQNVTLSCEQNLNHDAMYWYRQDPGQGLRLIYYSQIVNDFQKGDIAEGYSVSREKKESFPLTVTSAQKNPTAFYLCASTPTGLNYGYTFGSGTRLTVV.

The chain couples TRBV7-8 to TRBJ1-1, with D possibly being TRBD1 (5 bases). V was clipped by 1 base and J by 5 bases, with 11 bases between them. Germline CDR1 SGHVS, CDR2 FQNEAQ. The CDR3 is made up of 14 amino acids. The CDR3 sequence: CASSLERQRTEAFF. The CDR3 DNA reads TGTGCCAGCAGCTTAGAAAGACAGAGGACTGAAGCTTTCTTT.

The chain carries TRBV7-2 and TRBJ2-3; 7 bases are a match to TRBD2. CDR1 is SGHTA and CDR2 is FQGNSA in the germline V gene. V shed 5 bases and J 2 bases; nucleotides not matched to a gene: 4. This CDR3 has 14 residues. The CDR3 bases are TGTGCCAGCAGCAACCGGGACTACACAGATACGCAGTATTTT. It translates to CASSNRDYTDTQYF.

V usage is TRBV5-1 and J usage is TRBJ2-3, with D possibly being TRBD1 (5 bases). Trimming took off 2 bases at V and 3 bases at J, with 19 bases between the two ends. This CDR3 contains 17 residues. Germline CDR1 reads SGHRS; CDR2 reads YFSETQ. The CDR3 reads CASSLWQGIGTTDTQYF. The CDR3 bases are TGCGCCAGCAGCTTATGGCAGGGAATAGGAACGACAGATACGCAGTATTTT.

The chain is built from TRBV6-5 and TRBJ2-3, with a tentative D call TRBD2 (6 bases). Between the trimmed V and J ends, which lost 4 bases and 13 bases, there was a span of 15 bases. Germline lookup yields CDR1 MNHEY and CDR2 SVGAGI. This CDR3 contains 12 residues. DNA of the CDR3: TGTGCCAGCAGTTCGGCGGGACTCCAGAAGTATTTT. Amino acid sequence: CASSSAGLQKYF.

V is TRBV4-3 and J is TRBJ1-6, with D unresolved. In germline, CDR1 is LGHNA, CDR2 YSLEER. The CDR3 covers 17 residues. Deletions cut 0 bases from V and 4 bases from J, with 13 bases between. CDR3 in amino acids: CASSQDLAGRYNSPLHF. For the CDR3, the DNA is TGCGCCAGCAGCCAAGATCTAGCAGGTCGTTATAATTCACCCCTCCACTTT.

The chain joins TRBV29-1 to TRBJ2-5; D not resolved. V lost 0 bases to trimming and J lost 0 bases, with 8 bases between them. Germline CDR1 is SQVTM and CDR2 is ANQGSEA. The length of the CDR3 is 14 residues. CDR3 in DNA: TGCAGCGTTGAAGATCTTCCCCACCAAGAGACCCAGTACTTC. It translates to CSVEDLPHQETQYF.

This clone was detected a few times. The gene calls are TRBV5-1 and TRBJ1-4; the D gene is possibly TRBD1 (5 bases). Germline CDR1 is SGHRS and CDR2 is YFSETQ. The CDR3 has 17 residues. Trimming left V 1 base short and J 2 bases short, with 15 bases between. CDR3 coding DNA: TGCGCCAGCAGCTTGTCAGGGTCGACGGTGACTAATGAAAAACTGTTTTTT. Protein: CASSLSGSTVTNEKLFF.

The chain carries TRBV19 and TRBJ2-1, with D unclear. Trimming removed 0 bases at V and 1 base at J, with 10 bases between. CDR3 length: 16 amino acids. The germline V gene has CDR1 LNHDA and CDR2 SQIVND (reference sequence). The CDR3 loop is CASSIEARISYNEQFF. The CDR3 DNA sequence: TGTGCCAGTAGTATAGAGGCGAGGATTTCCTACAATGAGCAGTTCTTC.

This chain links TRBV27 with TRBJ2-1; no reliable D call. V was trimmed by 3 bases and J by 4 bases, leaving 13 bases between them. Germline V gene lookup returns CDR1 MNHEY and CDR2 SMNVEV (reference sequence). This CDR3 comprises 15 residues. The CDR3 here is CASSLRFTHYNEQFF. CDR3 in DNA: TGTGCCAGCAGTTTGCGCTTTACTCATTACAATGAGCAGTTCTTC.

The V gene is TRBV19, the J gene TRBJ1-4; D may be TRBD1 (5 bases). CDR1 is LNHDA and CDR2 is SQIVND in the germline V gene (reference sequence). The length of the CDR3 is 18 residues. Trimming took off 2 bases at V and 3 bases at J, with 19 bases between the two ends. For the CDR3, the DNA is TGTGCCAGTAGTATACAAGGAACAGGCACCAGACCTAATGAAAAACTGTTTTTT. This codes for CASSIQGTGTRPNEKLFF.

The chain carries TRBV19 and TRBJ2-5, with a possible D match to TRBD1 (6 bases). Germline V CDR1 and CDR2: LNHDA, SQIVND (reference sequence). The CDR3 covers 15 residues. V lost 5 bases and J 1 base, leaving 14 bases between the germline ends. In DNA form, the CDR3 reads TGTGCCAGTAGTCCCCGGGACATCTCCCAAGAGACCCAGTACTTC. Protein product: CASSPRDISQETQYF.

This clone occurred once. The rearrangement uses TRBV6-5 and TRBJ1-1; TRBD1 is a possible D gene (6 bases). The CDR3 loop spans 16 amino acids. Trimming cost V 1 base and J 1 base, with 13 bases left between them. Germline CDR1 reads MNHEY; CDR2 reads SVGAGI. The CDR3 is CASSYWDTIKNTEAFF. Here the CDR3 DNA reads TGTGCCAGCAGTTACTGGGACACAATAAAGAACACTGAAGCTTTCTTT.

The V and J genes are TRBV5-1 and TRBJ2-3; TRBD1 might be the D (6 bases). The CDR3 loop spans 13 amino acids. The V gene's germline CDR1 is SGHRS and CDR2 YFSETQ. Trimming removed 6 bases from V and 3 bases from J, with 11 bases in between. The CDR3 sequence: CASNQGQTDTQYF. In DNA form, the CDR3 reads TGCGCCAGCAACCAGGGGCAGACAGATACGCAGTATTTT.

This chain uses TRBV9 with TRBJ2-7, with 8 bases that match TRBD2. The germline V gene encodes CDR1 SGDLS and CDR2 YYNGEE. CDR3 size: 14 residues. V dropped 0 bases and J dropped 3; count of bases not matched to a gene: 2. This CDR3 reads CASSVGTSGYEQYF. The CDR3 nucleotides are TGTGCCAGCAGCGTAGGTACTAGCGGCTACGAGCAGTACTTC.

The chain joins TRBV13 to TRBJ2-1, with TRBD1 matching over 11 bases. V gave up 5 bases and J gave up 7 bases; unmatched junction bases: 10. The CDR3 runs 16 residues. Germline CDR1 and CDR2: PRHDT and FYEKMQ (reference sequence). The CDR3 DNA sequence: TGTGCCAGCAGCCACCCGGACAGGGGGCGGTTTAATGAGCAGTTCTTC. It translates to CASSHPDRGRFNEQFF.

This chain links TRBV6-5 with TRBJ2-1, with 11 bases matching TRBD2. The length of the CDR3 is 15 residues. V gave up 7 bases and J gave up 5 bases; unmatched junction bases: 7. Looked up from germline, CDR1 is MNHEY and CDR2 is SVGAGI. This CDR3 reads CASKTLAGAHNEQFF. Here the CDR3 DNA reads TGTGCCAGCAAAACACTAGCGGGAGCTCACAATGAGCAGTTCTTC.

The chain uses TRBV28 and TRBJ1-3, with TRBD1 as a possible D gene (6 bases). V was trimmed by 3 bases and J by 2 bases, leaving 11 bases between them. The CDR3 runs 15 residues. CDR1 and CDR2 (germline): MDHEN, SYDVKM. The chain's CDR3 is CASSFHDRTGNTIYF. DNA of the CDR3: TGTGCCAGCAGTTTCCACGACAGGACTGGAAACACCATATATTTT.

The chain uses TRBV6-1 and TRBJ1-1; D may be TRBD1 (5 bases). The ends were cut back, 6 bases at V and 1 base at J, with 6 bases in the middle. Germline CDR1 is MNHNS and CDR2 is SASEGT. The CDR3 length is 12 residues. CDR3 loop: CASRQGNTEAFF. CDR3 sequence (DNA): TGTGCCAGCAGGCAGGGGAACACTGAAGCTTTCTTT.

The chain uses TRBV28 and TRBJ1-5; 10 nucleotides align to TRBD1. CDR3 length: 15 amino acids. Germline CDR1 and CDR2: MDHEN and SYDVKM. The V gene end was trimmed by 4 bases and the J gene end by 5 bases; junction bases not matched to a gene: 5. Here the CDR3 reads CASSWGDRGYQPQHF. For the CDR3, the DNA is TGTGCCAGCAGTTGGGGGGACAGGGGTTATCAGCCCCAGCATTTT.

The gene calls are TRBV9 and TRBJ2-1; 7 nucleotides line up with TRBD2. This CDR3 has 15 residues. Per the germline V gene, CDR1 is SGDLS and CDR2 is YYNGEE. The ends lost 0 bases at V and 7 bases at J; junction bases unmatched: 7. The CDR3 DNA is TGTGCCAGCAGCGTAGAAGGCGGGAGTAGGAATGAGCAGTTCTTC. It codes for CASSVEGGSRNEQFF.

This clone occurred a few times. The rearrangement joins TRBV10-3 to TRBJ2-7, with a possible D match to TRBD1 (6 bases). The ends were cut back, 2 bases at V and 3 bases at J, with 20 bases in the middle. The CDR3 has 17 amino acids. In germline, CDR1 is ENHRY, CDR2 SYGVKD. CDR3 loop: CAISEGLGQSINYEQYF. In nucleotides, the CDR3 is TGTGCCATCAGTGAGGGGCTAGGACAGTCGATTAACTACGAGCAGTACTTC.

The chain recombines TRBV5-4 with TRBJ1-1, with D tentatively TRBD1 (6 bases). Per the germline V gene, CDR1 is SGHNT and CDR2 is YYREEE (reference sequence). The CDR3 totals 15 residues. V lost 0 bases and J lost 3, with 12 bases in between. CDR3 sequence (DNA): TGTGCCAGCAGCTTGGCAGGGGTAGGGGACACTGAAGCTTTCTTT. Translated: CASSLAGVGDTEAFF.

With regard to this clone: Other DNA sequences in this sample translate to the same CDR3. The chain links TRBV5-1 to TRBJ2-5; D not resolved. The V gene's germline CDR1 is SGHRS and CDR2 YFSETQ. V was trimmed by 0 bases and J by 2 bases, leaving 8 bases between them. CDR3 length: 14 amino acids. The CDR3 sequence: CASSLAGGQETQYF. In DNA form, the CDR3 reads TGCGCCAGCAGCTTGGCGGGTGGGCAAGAGACCCAGTACTTC.